The clone carrying this TCR beta chain has ten or more counts. The sample originates from a study of T cells after yellow fever vaccination. TCRdb re-called the 5' RACE reads with MiXCR, one entry per CDR3 protein. The data contain 10,000 to 15,000 distinct CDR3 sequences, 5.8% of them singletons. J was trimmed by 4 bases and V by 3 bases; bases with no gene match: 10. This CDR3 is 18 amino acids long. Germline loops: CDR1 MNHEY, CDR2 SVGEGT. J is TRBJ2-3 and V is TRBV6-2 or TRBV6-3, with 13 bases fitting TRBD2. The sample consisted of PBMCs, either bulk or a sorted T-cell subset (CD4+, CD8+, memory, or dextramer-sorted; not recorded which), taken on the day of the yellow fever booster vaccination. This TCR came from a young man who received the YFV17D yellow fever vaccine. The CDR3 sequence: CASSYIVGLAGAADTQYF. The CDR3, as DNA: TGTGCCAGCAGTTATATAGTTGGACTAGCGGGAGCAGCAGATACGCAGTATTTT.